This T cell receptor (beta chain) was observed in a study of cytomegalovirus exposure and HLA in healthy donors. At sampling all donors were nominally healthy, likely with unrecorded immune exposures. From germline, CDR1 is MNHEY and CDR2 SMNVEV (reference sequence). CDR3 size: 15 residues. The J segment lost 6 bases and the V segment lost 6 bases, leaving 10 bases of the junction unmatched. Primers: 60 Vbeta forward and 13 Jbeta reverse. Method: immunoSEQ multiplex PCR; TCRdb's copy keeps in-frame clones and lacks some. Of roughly 120,000 clones in the sample, 80% are singletons; the top ten hold around 0.24%. This clone was observed a few times.

The chain carries TRBV27 and TRBJ2-7; 11 bases line up with TRBD2. The sequenced material came from PBMCs. The sequence was collected from a man aged 45-65 years in good health and CMV-seronegative. The CDR3 nucleotides read TGTGCCAGCAGGTACCTAGCGGGAGGTCAACTCGAGCAGTACTTC. Its translation is CASRYLAGGQLEQYF.